The 7 T cell receptor beta chains listed next were all sequenced from one sample in a study of neoadjuvant anti-PD-1 for oral cavity cancer. Produced via immunoSEQ multiplex PCR; TCRdb's table is partial and in-frame only. The table has tens of thousands of clones, roughly three quarters seen once. Specimen: PBMCs, collected before nivolumab (anti-PD-1) treatment. These receptors were obtained from a person aged 40 to 85 with oral cavity squamous cell carcinoma.

The rearrangement uses TRBV5-1 and TRBJ2-3; tentative D call: TRBD2 (6 bases). V was pared by 0 bases and J by 0 bases, with 14 bases between. Germline V gene lookup returns CDR1 SGHRS and CDR2 YFSETQ. The length of the CDR3 is 17 residues. The CDR3 DNA sequence: TGCGCCAGCAGCTTGGGCCGGGCGGGAACTAGCACAGATACGCAGTATTTT. Translation: CASSLGRAGTSTDTQYF.

The chain joins TRBV5-6 to TRBJ1-6; 7 nucleotides agree with TRBD1. From germline, CDR1 is SGHDT and CDR2 YYEEEE. The CDR3 contains 17 residues. Unmatched junction bases numbered 10, after V lost 3 bases and J lost 4 bases. Written as DNA, the CDR3 is TGTGCCAGCAGCTCGACCGTCGACAGGGCTTATAATTCACCCCTCCACTTT. Its translation is CASSSTVDRAYNSPLHF.

The chain uses TRBV5-4 and TRBJ2-1, with D perhaps matching TRBD2 (6 bases). Germline loops: CDR1 SGHNT, CDR2 YYREEE (reference sequence). The CDR3 is 12 residues long. Trimming stripped 10 bases from V and 7 bases from J, with 15 bases between. The CDR3 sequence: CAPGAGFNEQFF. CDR3 DNA sequence: TGTGCCCCGGGCGCGGGGTTTAATGAGCAGTTCTTC.

In this sample, this clone turned up once. This chain connects TRBV6-6 to TRBJ1-3; D uncertain. Germline V gene sequence: CDR1 MNHNY, CDR2 SVGAGI (reference sequence). V lost 0 bases and J lost 4, with 10 bases in between. CDR3 length: 15 residues. The CDR3 nucleotides read TGTGCCAGCAGTTACTCGATGGGCGGGGGAAACACCATATATTTT. Encoded protein: CASSYSMGGGNTIYF.

The V gene is TRBV30, the J gene TRBJ2-1, with D possibly being TRBD1 (5 bases). Germline V lookup: CDR1 GTSNPN, CDR2 SVGIG (reference sequence). V was clipped by 8 bases and J by 5 bases, with 19 bases between them. The CDR3 runs 14 residues. The CDR3 loop reads CAKDIQATNNEQFF. As DNA, the CDR3 is TGTGCCAAGGACATACAGGCGACCAACAATGAGCAGTTCTTC.

This clone was seen a handful of times. The chain is built from TRBV7-3 and TRBJ2-1; 12 nucleotides match TRBD2. Germline CDR1 SGHTA, CDR2 FQGTGA. The CDR3 extends over 13 amino acids. V was pared by 6 bases and J by 12 bases, with 6 bases of the junction left unmatched. Written as DNA, the CDR3 is TGTGCCAGCAGTTGGGGGACTAGCGGGCTGCAGTTCTTC. Translation: CASSWGTSGLQFF.

This clone was counted a single time. The chain is built from TRBV28 and TRBJ2-3, with 8 bases lining up with TRBD2. The CDR3 loop spans 14 amino acids. Trimming cost V 2 bases and J 6 bases; bases outside gene matches: 4. Germline V lookup: CDR1 MDHEN, CDR2 SYDVKM. CDR3 in DNA: TGTGCCAGCAGTTTAGCGGGAGGTACGGATACGCAGTATTTT. This sequence encodes CASSLAGGTDTQYF.